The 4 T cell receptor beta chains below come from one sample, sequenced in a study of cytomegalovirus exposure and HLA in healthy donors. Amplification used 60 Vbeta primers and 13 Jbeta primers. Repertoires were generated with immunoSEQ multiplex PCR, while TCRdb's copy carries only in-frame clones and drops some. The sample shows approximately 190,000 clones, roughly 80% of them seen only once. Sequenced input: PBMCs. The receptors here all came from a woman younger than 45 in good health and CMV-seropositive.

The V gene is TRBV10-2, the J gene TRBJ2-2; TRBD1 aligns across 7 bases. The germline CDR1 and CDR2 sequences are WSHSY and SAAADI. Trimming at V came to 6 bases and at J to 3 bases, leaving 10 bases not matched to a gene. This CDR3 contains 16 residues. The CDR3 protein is CASSPWGQGDTGELFF. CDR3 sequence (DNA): TGCGCCAGCAGCCCCTGGGGGCAGGGGGACACCGGGGAGCTGTTTTTT.

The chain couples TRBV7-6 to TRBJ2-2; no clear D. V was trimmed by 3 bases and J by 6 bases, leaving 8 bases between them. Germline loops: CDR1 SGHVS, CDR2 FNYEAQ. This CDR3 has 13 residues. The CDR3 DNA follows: TGTGCCAGCAGCTTGCAGGAAGCCGGGGAGCTGTTTTTT. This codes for CASSLQEAGELFF. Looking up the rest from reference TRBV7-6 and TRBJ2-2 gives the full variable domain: GAGVSQSPRYKVTKRGQDVALRCDPISGHVSLYWYRQALGQGPEFLTYFNYEAQQDKSGLPNDRFSAERPEGSISTLTIQRTEQRDSAMYRCASSLQEAGELFFGEGSRLTVL.

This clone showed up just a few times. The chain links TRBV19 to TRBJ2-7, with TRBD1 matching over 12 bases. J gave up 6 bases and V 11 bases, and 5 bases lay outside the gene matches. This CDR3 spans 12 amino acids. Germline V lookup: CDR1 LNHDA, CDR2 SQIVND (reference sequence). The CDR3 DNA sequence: TGTGCCCGGGACAGGGGGCAGGTCGAGCAGTACTTC. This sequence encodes CARDRGQVEQYF.

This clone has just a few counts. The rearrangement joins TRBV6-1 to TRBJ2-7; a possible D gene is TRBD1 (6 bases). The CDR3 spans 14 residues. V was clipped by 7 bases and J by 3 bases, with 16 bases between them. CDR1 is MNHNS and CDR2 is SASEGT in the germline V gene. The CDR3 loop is CASTSAGGYYEQYF. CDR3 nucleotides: TGTGCCAGCACCTCAGCTGGGGGCTACTACGAGCAGTACTTC.